This entry describes one T cell receptor beta chain. Its specificity is not known. The entry originates in a study of cytomegalovirus exposure and HLA in healthy donors. Study conclusions and caveats: Reported results showed that the classifier diagnosed cytomegalovirus status with high specificity and sensitivity. Among TCR beta chains, those listed as cytomegalovirus-associated numbered some 170.

It was with 60 Vbeta and 13 Jbeta primers that the PCR ran. Generated by immunoSEQ multiplex PCR, the TCRdb table keeps only in-frame clones and is missing some. The repertoire includes 200,000 to 250,000 clones, 70% to 85% of them detected once, and about 0.58% sits in the top ten. The germline V gene has CDR1 SEHNR and CDR2 FQNEAQ (reference sequence). Trimming removed 7 bases from V and 0 bases from J; junction bases left unmatched: 2. The CDR3 runs to 14 residues. The clonotype comes from a woman aged 35 to 49 in good health and CMV-seronegative. Sequenced input: PBMCs. The chain combines TRBV7-9 with TRBJ2-3, with TRBD2 identical over 9 bases. CDR3: CASMRGGSTDTQYF. CDR3 bases: TGTGCCAGCATGCGGGGGGGTAGCACAGATACGCAGTATTTT.